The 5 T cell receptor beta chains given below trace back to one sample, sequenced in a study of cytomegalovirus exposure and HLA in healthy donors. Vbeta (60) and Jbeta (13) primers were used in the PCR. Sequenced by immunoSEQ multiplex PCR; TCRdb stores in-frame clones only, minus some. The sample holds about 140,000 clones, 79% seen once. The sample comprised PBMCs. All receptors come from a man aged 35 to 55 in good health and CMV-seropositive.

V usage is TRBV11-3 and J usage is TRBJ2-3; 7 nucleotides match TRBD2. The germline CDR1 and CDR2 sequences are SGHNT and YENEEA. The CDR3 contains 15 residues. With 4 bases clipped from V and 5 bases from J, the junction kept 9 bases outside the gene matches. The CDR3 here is CASSSQSREGDTQYF. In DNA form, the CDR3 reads TGTGCCAGCAGCTCCCAATCCAGGGAGGGAGATACGCAGTATTTT.

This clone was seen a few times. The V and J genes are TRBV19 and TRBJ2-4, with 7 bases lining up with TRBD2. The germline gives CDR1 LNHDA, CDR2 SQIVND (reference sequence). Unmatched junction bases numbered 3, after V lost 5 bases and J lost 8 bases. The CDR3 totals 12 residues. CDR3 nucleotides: TGTGCCAGTAGTCCTCGGGAGGACATTCAGTACTTC. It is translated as CASSPREDIQYF.

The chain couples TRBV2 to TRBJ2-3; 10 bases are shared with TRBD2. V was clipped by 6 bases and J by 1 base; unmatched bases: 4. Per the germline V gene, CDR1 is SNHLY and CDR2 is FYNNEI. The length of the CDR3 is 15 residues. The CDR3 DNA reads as TGTGCCAGCAGCGAGACTAGCGGGCGCACAGATACGCAGTATTTT. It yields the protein CASSETSGRTDTQYF.

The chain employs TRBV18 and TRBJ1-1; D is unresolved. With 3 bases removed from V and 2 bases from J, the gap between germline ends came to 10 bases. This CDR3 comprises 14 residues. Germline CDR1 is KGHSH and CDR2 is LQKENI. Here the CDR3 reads CASSPVQENTEAFF. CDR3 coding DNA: TGTGCCAGCTCACCGGTTCAGGAAAACACTGAAGCTTTCTTT.

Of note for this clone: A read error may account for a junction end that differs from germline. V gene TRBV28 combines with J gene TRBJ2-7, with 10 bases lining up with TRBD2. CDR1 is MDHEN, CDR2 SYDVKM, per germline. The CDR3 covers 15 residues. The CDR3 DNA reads TGTGCCAGCAGGAAAGCGGGAGGGATCTCCTACGAGCGGTACTTC. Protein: CASRKAGGISYERYF.